The next 5 T cell receptor beta chains were all read from a single sample in a study of blood T cell repertoires in COVID-19. Measured with immunoSEQ multiplex PCR; TCRdb has only the in-frame clones, and not every one. The sample carries approximately 290,000 clones, over 75% recorded once. Sequencing was performed on peripheral blood. These receptors were taken from a human donor with COVID-19, enrolled during active disease. The donor label of this sample is uncertain.

V usage is TRBV19 and J usage is TRBJ1-5, with D unclear. V gave up 5 bases and J gave up 0 bases, with 14 bases separating them. Germline-derived CDR1 and CDR2 are LNHDA and SQIVND (reference sequence). CDR3 length: 16 amino acids. The CDR3: CASSSRSGSSNQPQHF. The CDR3 coding sequence is TGTGCCAGTAGTTCCCGATCCGGGAGTAGCAATCAGCCCCAGCATTTT.

This clone was recorded only once. The rearrangement joins TRBV7-9 to TRBJ1-2, with TRBD1 matching 7 bases. From germline, CDR1 is SEHNR and CDR2 FQNEAQ (reference sequence). The V gene end was trimmed by 3 bases and the J gene end by 2 bases; junction bases not matched to a gene: 6. The CDR3 is made up of 15 amino acids. CDR3 nucleotides: TGTGCCAGCAGCTTCCCCGGGACAGACAACTATGGCTACACCTTC. It encodes CASSFPGTDNYGYTF.

The rearrangement links TRBV28 to TRBJ2-7; perhaps TRBD1 as D (5 bases). V was shortened by 3 bases and J by 4 bases, with 16 bases between the two germline ends. Germline V gives CDR1 MDHEN, CDR2 SYDVKM. There are 15 residues in the CDR3. The CDR3 bases are TGTGCCAGCAGTTTGGGGCAGCCTTGGGATTACGAGCAGTACTTC. It yields the protein CASSLGQPWDYEQYF.

The V gene is TRBV19, the J gene TRBJ1-4, with D unclear. V lost 3 bases and J 12 bases, leaving 17 bases between the germline ends. The CDR3 length is 14 residues. Germline loops: CDR1 LNHDA, CDR2 SQIVND (reference sequence). DNA for the CDR3: TGTGCCAGTAGTATTGACTCCCGGCCTTTGGAACTGTTTTTT. It encodes CASSIDSRPLELFF.

In this sample, this clone turned up once. V is TRBV19 and J is TRBJ2-5; D might be TRBD2 (6 bases). V lost 1 base and J 5 bases, leaving 14 bases between the germline ends. Germline CDR1 LNHDA, CDR2 SQIVND (reference sequence). There are 15 residues in the CDR3. The CDR3 sequence: CASSIGWGDRETQYF. The CDR3 nucleotides read TGTGCCAGTAGTATAGGTTGGGGGGATCGGGAGACCCAGTACTTC.